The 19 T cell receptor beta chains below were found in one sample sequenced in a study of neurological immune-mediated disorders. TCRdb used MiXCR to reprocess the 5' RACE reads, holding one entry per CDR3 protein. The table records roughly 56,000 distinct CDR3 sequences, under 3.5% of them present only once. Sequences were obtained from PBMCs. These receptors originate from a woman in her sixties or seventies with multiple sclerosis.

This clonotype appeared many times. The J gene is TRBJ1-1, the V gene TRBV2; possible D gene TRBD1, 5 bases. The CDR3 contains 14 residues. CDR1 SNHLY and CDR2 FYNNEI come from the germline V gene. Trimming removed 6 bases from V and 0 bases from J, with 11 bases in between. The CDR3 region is CASRREGLNTEAFF. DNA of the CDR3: TGTGCCAGCAGGAGAGAGGGACTGAACACTGAAGCTTTCTTT.

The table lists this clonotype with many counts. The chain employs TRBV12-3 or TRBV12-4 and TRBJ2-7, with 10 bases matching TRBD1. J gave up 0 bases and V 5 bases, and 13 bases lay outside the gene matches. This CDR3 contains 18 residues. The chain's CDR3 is CASSASPGTGDSSYEQYF. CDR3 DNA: TGTGCCAGCAGTGCCTCCCCGGGGACAGGGGACTCCTCCTACGAGCAGTACTTC.

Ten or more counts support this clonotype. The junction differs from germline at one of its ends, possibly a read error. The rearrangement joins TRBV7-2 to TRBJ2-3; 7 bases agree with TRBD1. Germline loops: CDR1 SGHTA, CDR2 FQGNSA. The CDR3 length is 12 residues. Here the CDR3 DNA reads TGTGCCAGCAGCCAAATCCCGACAGGGCGAAGTTTT. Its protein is CASSQIPTGRSF. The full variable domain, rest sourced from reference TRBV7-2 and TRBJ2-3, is GAGVSQSPSNKVTEKGKDVELRCDPISGHTALYWYRQSLGQGLEFLIYFQGNSAPDKSGLPSDRFSAERTGGSVSTLTIQRTQQEDSAVYLCASSQIPTGRSFGPGTRLTVL.

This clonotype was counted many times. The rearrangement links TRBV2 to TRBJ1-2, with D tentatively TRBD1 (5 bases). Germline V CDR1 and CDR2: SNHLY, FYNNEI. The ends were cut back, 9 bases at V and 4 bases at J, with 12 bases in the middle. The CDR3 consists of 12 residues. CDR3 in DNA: TGTGCCAGGACAGAGAACCTCTATGGCTACACCTTC. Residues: CARTENLYGYTF.

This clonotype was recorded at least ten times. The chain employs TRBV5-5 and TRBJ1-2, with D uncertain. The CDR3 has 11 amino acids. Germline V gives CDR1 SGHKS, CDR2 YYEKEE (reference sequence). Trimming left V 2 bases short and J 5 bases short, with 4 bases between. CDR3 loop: CASSLEYGYTF. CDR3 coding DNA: TGTGCCAGCAGCTTAGAATATGGCTACACCTTC.

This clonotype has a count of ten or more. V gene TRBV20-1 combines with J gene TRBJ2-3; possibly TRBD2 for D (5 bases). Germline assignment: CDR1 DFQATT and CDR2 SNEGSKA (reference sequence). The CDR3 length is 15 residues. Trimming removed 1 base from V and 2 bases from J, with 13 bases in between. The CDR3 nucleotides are TGCAGTGCTAGAGGTGGTAGCGAAGACACAGATACGCAGTATTTT. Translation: CSARGGSEDTDTQYF.

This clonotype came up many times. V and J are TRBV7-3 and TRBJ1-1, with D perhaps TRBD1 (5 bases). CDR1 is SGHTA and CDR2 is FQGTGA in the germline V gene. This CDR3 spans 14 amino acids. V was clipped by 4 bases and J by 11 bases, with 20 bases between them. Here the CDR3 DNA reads TGTGCCAGCAGCTCCCGATCGGACATCCCTCCTGCTTTCTTT. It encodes CASSSRSDIPPAFF.

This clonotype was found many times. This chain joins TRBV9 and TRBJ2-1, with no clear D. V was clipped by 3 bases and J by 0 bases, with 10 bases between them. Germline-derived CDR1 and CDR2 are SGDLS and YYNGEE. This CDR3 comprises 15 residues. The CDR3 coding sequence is TGTGCCAGCAGCGGAACGGTCGGCTCCTACAATGAGCAGTTCTTC. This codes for CASSGTVGSYNEQFF.

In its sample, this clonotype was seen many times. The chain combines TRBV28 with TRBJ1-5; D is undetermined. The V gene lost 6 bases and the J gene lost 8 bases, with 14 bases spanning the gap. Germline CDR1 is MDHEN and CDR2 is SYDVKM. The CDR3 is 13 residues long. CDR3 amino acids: CASRSPAREPQHF. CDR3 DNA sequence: TGTGCCAGCAGGTCCCCCGCAAGGGAGCCCCAGCATTTT.

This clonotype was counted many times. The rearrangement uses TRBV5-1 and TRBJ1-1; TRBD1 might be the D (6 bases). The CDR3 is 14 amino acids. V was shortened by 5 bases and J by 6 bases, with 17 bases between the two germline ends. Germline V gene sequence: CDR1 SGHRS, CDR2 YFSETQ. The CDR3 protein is CASRTGTMEPEAFF. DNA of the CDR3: TGCGCCAGCAGGACCGGGACAATGGAGCCTGAAGCTTTCTTT.

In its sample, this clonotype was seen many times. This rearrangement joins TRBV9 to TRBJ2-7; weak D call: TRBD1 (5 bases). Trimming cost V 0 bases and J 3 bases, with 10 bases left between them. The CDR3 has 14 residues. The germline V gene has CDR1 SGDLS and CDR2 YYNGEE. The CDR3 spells CASSVEAGNYEQYF. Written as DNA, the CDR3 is TGTGCCAGCAGCGTAGAGGCAGGGAACTACGAGCAGTACTTC.

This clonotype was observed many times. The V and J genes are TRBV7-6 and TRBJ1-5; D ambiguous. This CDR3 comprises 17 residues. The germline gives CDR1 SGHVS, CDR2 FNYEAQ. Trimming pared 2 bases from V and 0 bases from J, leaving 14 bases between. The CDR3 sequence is CASSLKDGPYSNQPQHF. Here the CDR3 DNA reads TGTGCCAGCAGCTTAAAGGACGGACCTTATAGCAATCAGCCCCAGCATTTT.

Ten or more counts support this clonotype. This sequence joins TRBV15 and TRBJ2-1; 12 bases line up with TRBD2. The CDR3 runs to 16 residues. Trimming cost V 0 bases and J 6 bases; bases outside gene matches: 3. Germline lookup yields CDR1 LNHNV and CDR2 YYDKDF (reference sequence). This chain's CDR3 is CATSRETSGSLNEQFF. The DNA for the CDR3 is TGTGCCACCAGCAGAGAGACTAGCGGGAGTCTCAATGAGCAGTTCTTC.

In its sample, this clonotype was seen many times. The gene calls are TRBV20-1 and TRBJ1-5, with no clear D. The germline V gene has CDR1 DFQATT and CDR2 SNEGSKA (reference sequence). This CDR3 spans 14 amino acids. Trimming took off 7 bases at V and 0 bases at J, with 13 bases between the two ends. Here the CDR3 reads CSVRQDYSNQPQHF. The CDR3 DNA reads TGCAGTGTTAGGCAGGATTATAGCAATCAGCCCCAGCATTTT.

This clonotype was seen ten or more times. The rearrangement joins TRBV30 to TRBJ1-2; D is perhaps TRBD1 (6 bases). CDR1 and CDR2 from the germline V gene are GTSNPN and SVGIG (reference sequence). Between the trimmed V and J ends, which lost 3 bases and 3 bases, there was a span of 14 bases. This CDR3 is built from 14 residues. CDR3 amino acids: CAWSPGAIHYGYTF. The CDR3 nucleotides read TGTGCCTGGAGCCCGGGGGCGATTCACTATGGCTACACCTTC. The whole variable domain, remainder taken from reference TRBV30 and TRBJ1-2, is SQTIHQWPATLVQPVGSPLSLECTVEGTSNPNLYWYRQAAGRGLQLLFYSVGIGQISSEVPQNLSASRPQDRQFILSSKKLLLSDSGFYLCAWSPGAIHYGYTFGSGTRLTVV.

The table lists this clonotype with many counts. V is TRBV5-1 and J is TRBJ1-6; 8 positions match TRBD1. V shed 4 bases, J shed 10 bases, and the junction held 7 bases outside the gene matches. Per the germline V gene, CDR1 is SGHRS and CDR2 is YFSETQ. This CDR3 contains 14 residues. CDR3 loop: CASSRTGRNSPLHF. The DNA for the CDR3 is TGCGCCAGCAGCCGGACAGGGAGAAACTCACCCCTCCACTTT.

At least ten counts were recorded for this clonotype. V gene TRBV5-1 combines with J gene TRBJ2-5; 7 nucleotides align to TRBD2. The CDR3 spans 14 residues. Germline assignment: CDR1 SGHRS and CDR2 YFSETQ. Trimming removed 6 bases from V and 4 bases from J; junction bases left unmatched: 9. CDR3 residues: CASKSNWGGETQYF. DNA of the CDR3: TGCGCCAGCAAATCTAACTGGGGGGGAGAGACCCAGTACTTC.

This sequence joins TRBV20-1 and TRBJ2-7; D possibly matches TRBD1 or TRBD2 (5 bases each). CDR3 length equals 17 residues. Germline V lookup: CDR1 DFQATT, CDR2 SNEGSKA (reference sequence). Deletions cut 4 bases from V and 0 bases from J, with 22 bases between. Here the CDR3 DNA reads TGCAGTGCTAAAATTAGGGCGGGCCGGGGCGCCTCCTACGAGCAGTACTTC. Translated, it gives CSAKIRAGRGASYEQYF.

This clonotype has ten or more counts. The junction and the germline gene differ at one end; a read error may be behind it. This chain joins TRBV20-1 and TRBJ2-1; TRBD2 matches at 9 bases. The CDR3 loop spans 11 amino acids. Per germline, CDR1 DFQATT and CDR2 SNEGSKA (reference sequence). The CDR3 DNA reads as TGCAGTGCTAGCCCGGGACTAGCTGTATCCTTC. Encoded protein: CSASPGLAVSF.